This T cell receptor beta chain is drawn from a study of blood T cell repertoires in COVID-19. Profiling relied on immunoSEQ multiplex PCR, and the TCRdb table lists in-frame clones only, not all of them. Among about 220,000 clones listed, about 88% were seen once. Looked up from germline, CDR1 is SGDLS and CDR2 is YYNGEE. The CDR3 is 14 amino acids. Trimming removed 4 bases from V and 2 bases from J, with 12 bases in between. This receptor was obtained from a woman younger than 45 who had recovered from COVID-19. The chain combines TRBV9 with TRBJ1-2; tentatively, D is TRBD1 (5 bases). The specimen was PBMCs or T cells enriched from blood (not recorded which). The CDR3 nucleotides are TGTGCCAGCAGCTCAGGGAGGGGAAACTATGGCTACACCTTC. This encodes CASSSGRGNYGYTF.